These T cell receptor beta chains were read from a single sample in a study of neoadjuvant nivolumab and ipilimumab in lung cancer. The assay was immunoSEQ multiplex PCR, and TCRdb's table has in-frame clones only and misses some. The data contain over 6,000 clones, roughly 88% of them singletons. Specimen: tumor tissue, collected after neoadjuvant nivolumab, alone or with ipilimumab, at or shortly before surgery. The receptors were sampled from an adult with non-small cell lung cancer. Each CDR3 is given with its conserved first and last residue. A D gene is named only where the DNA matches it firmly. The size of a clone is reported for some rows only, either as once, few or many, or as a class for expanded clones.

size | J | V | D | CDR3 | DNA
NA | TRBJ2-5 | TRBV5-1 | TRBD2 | CASMSGGETQYF | TGCGCCAGCATGTCGGGGGGAGAGACCCAGTACTTC
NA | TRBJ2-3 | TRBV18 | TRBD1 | CASSLLGDRGNTQYF | TGTGCCAGCTCGCTACTAGGGGACAGGGGCAATACGCAGTATTTT
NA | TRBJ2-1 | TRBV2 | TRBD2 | CASAAAGSNEQFF | TGTGCCAGCGCCGCAGCGGGGAGCAATGAGCAGTTCTTC
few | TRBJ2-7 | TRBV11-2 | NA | CASSFSGGWDEQYF | TGTGCCAGCAGCTTCTCCGGGGGTTGGGACGAGCAGTACTTC
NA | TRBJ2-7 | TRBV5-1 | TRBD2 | CASSLGLAGDYEQYF | TGCGCCAGCAGCCTGGGACTAGCGGGAGACTACGAGCAGTACTTC
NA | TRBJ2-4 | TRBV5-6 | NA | CASSFTGDHIQYF | TGTGCCAGCAGCTTTACTGGGGACCACATTCAGTACTTC
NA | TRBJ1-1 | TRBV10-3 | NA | CAISEITATWAEAFF | TGTGCCATCAGTGAGATCACAGCCACGTGGGCTGAAGCTTTCTTT
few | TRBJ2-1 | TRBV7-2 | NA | CASSLLVHNEQFF | TGTGCCAGCAGTTTACTAGTCCACAATGAGCAGTTCTTC
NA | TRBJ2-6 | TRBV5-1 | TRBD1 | CASSLGTGNGANVLTF | TGCGCCAGCAGCTTGGGGACAGGGAATGGGGCCAACGTCCTGACTTTC
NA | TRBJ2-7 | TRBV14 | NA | CASSHHTGTSEQYF | TGTGCCAGCAGCCACCACACAGGGACCTCCGAGCAGTACTTC
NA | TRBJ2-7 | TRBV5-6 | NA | CASSLAFGGAPSYEQYF | TGTGCCAGCAGCTTGGCGTTTGGGGGAGCCCCCAGCTACGAGCAGTACTTC
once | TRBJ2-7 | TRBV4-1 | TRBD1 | CASSHSPSRQGAEQYF | TGCGCCAGCAGCCATTCTCCATCTCGACAGGGGGCCGAGCAGTACTTC
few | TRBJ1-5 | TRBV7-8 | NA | CASSLGRDQPQHF | TGTGCCAGCAGCTTAGGGAGAGATCAGCCCCAGCATTTT
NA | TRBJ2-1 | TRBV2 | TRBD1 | CASSETGTGSSYNEQFF | TGTGCCAGCAGTGAAACCGGGACAGGAAGCTCCTACAATGAGCAGTTCTTC
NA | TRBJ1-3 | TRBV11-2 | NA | CASSFALASGNTIYF | TGTGCCAGCAGCTTCGCCTTAGCCTCTGGAAACACCATATATTTT
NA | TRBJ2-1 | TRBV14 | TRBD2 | CASSISGGEQFF | TGTGCCAGCAGCATTAGCGGGGGGGAGCAGTTCTTC
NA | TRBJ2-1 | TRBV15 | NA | CATSRDKWANNEQFF | TGTGCCACCAGCAGAGATAAATGGGCTAACAATGAGCAGTTCTTC
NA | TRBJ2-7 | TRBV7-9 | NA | CASSLEYEQYF | TGTGCCAGCAGCTTAGAGTACGAGCAGTACTTC
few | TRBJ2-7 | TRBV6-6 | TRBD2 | CASSYLGTSDYEQYF | TGTGCCAGCAGTTACCTCGGGACTAGCGACTACGAGCAGTACTTC
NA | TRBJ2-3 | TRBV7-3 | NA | CASSPRGSDTQYF | TGTGCCAGCAGCCCACGCGGTTCAGATACGCAGTATTTT
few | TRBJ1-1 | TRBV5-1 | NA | CASSLEPDVTEAFF | TGCGCCAGCAGCTTGGAGCCCGACGTCACTGAAGCTTTCTTT
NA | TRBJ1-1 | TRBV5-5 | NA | CASSPMGAVSTEAFF | TGTGCCAGCAGCCCTATGGGGGCGGTTTCCACTGAAGCTTTCTTT
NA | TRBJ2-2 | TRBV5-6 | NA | CASSLYPGDDTGELFF | TGTGCCAGCAGCTTGTACCCAGGGGATGATACCGGGGAGCTGTTTTTT
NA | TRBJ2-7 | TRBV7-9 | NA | CASSFEYEQYF | TGTGCCAGCAGCTTTGAGTACGAGCAGTACTTC
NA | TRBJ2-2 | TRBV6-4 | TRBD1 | CASSPNGDSPNTGELFF | TGTGCCAGCAGCCCGAATGGGGACAGCCCGAACACCGGGGAGCTGTTTTTT
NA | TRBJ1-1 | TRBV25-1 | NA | CASSEFGYTEAFF | TGTGCCAGCAGTGAATTCGGGTACACTGAAGCTTTCTTT
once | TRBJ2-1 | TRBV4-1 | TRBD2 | CASSQPLAGALGNEQFF | TGCGCCAGCAGCCAACCCCTAGCGGGGGCCCTTGGGAATGAGCAGTTCTTC
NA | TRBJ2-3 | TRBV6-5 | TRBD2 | CASSFAGGPPDTQYF | TGTGCCAGCAGTTTTGCGGGGGGGCCGCCAGATACGCAGTATTTT
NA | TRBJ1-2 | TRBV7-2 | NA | CASSRGADGYTF | TGTGCCAGCAGCCGGGGGGCAGATGGCTACACCTTC
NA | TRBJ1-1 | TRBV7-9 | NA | CASSPSLAVNTEAFF | TGTGCCAGCAGCCCTTCCCTCGCGGTTAACACTGAAGCTTTCTTT
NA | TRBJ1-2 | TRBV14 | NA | CASSQGSGTLGYTF | TGTGCCAGCAGCCAAGGATCCGGGACCTTGGGCTACACCTTC
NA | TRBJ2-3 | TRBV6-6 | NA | CASSPSARGTDTQYF | TGTGCCAGCAGTCCGTCGGCTCGGGGCACAGATACGCAGTATTTT
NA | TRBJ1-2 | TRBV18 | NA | CASSPSGIYGYTF | TGTGCCAGCTCACCATCAGGGATCTATGGCTACACCTTC
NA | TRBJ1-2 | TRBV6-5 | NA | CASSSDQGYTF | TGTGCCAGCAGTTCCGATCAGGGCTACACCTTC
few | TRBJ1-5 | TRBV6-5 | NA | CASLNQPQHF | TGTGCCAGCTTAAATCAGCCCCAGCATTTT
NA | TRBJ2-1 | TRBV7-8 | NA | CASSFEGGSGNEQFF | TGTGCCAGCAGCTTCGAAGGGGGATCTGGGAATGAGCAGTTCTTC
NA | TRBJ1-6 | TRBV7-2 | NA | CASSTTGSPLHF | TGTGCCAGCAGCACAACGGGATCACCCCTCCACTTT
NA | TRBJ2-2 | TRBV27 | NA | CASSLFWGEGTGELFF | TGTGCCAGCAGTTTATTTTGGGGGGAAGGAACCGGGGAGCTGTTTTTT
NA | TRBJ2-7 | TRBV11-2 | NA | CASSLDRVVGYEQYF | TGTGCCAGCAGCTTAGATCGGGTGGTCGGCTACGAGCAGTACTTC
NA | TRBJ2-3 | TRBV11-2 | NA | CASSPGLQGDTQYF | TGTGCCAGCAGTCCCGGGCTCCAGGGAGATACGCAGTATTTT
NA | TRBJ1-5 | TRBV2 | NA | CASRPRAGLQPQHF | TGTGCCAGCAGACCAAGGGCAGGGTTACAGCCCCAGCATTTT
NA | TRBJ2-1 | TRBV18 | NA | CASSPPGAREFF | TGTGCCAGCTCACCACCAGGGGCTCGGGAGTTCTTC
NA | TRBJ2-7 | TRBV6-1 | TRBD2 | CASSEGLAGIMSSYEQYF | TGTGCCAGCAGTGAGGGACTAGCGGGAATAATGAGCTCCTACGAGCAGTACTTC
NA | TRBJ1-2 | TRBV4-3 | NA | CASSLDGGSGYTF | TGCGCCAGCAGTCTGGACGGTGGTTCTGGCTACACCTTC
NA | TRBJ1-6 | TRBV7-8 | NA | CASSPGPNSPLHF | TGTGCCAGCAGCCCCGGACCCAATTCACCCCTCCACTTT
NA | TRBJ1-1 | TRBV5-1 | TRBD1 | CASTSDRYTEAFF | TGCGCCAGCACTTCGGACAGGTACACTGAAGCTTTCTTT
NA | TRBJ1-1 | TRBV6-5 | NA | CASIGPTEAFF | TGTGCCAGCATCGGCCCCACTGAAGCTTTCTTT
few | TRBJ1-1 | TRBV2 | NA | CASSEGLEAFF | TGTGCCAGCAGTGAGGGGCTTGAAGCTTTCTTT